This section outlines one T cell receptor (beta chain) sequence together with its context. Its target is not known. This specimen comes from a study of beta chain features in type 1 diabetes. About the research overall: Sorted cells numbering under 110 million were examined across all samples.

Each of the CD4+ naive, central memory, regulatory and stem cell-like memory populations was sorted via CD45RO/CCR7/CD25/CD127/CD95/CD27. Looked up from germline, CDR1 is SNHLY and CDR2 is FYNNEI. The length of the CDR3 is 16 residues. The ends were cut back, 0 bases at V and 3 bases at J, with 11 bases in the middle. Study-wide points: TCRB CDR3s from Type 1 diabetes patients were moderately but significantly shorter in all four CD4+ subsets.

Since all of the isolated RNA was reverse transcribed, expressed TCRB transcripts were what got sequenced. About 3.4 million reads on average were seen across naive, central memory and regulatory T cell samples. Profiled with immunoSEQ multiplex PCR; TCRdb holds only in-frame clones, not every one. The sample yields around 690,000 clones, around 12% seen once. Sequenced sample: naive CD4+ T cells from blood. The sequence was collected from a man between 25 and 39 years old with type 1 diabetes. The chain joins TRBV2 to TRBJ1-4; D remains ambiguous. CDR3 sequence reads: CASSEALPAANEKLFF. CDR3 coding DNA: TGTGCCAGCAGTGAAGCGCTTCCGGCGGCTAATGAAAAACTGTTTTTT.